Sequencing of this T cell receptor (beta chain) was carried out in a study of a mutant IDH1 vaccine in newly diagnosed glioma. About the study: The sex distribution of treated patients was 62.5% male and 37.5% female, with a mean age of roughly 40 years.

The V gene's germline CDR1 is MDHEN and CDR2 SYDVKM. The trim removed 2 bases at V and 7 bases at J, leaving 1 base unmatched. CDR3 length: 14 amino acids. Libraries were prepared by immunoSEQ multiplex PCR; TCRdb keeps only in-frame clonotypes and omits some of them. The sample lists tens of thousands of clones, roughly four fifths occurring once. Time point denoted: baseline, week 1 (first vaccination visit). Treatment meaning: pre-vaccination baseline after standard-of-care therapy. The rearrangement uses TRBV28 and TRBJ1-6; TRBD1 matches at 8 bases. Source: PBMCs, taken from a glioma patient treated with radiotherapy, temozolomide or both. This clonotype was obtained from a woman aged 45-65 years with glioma. CDR3 sequence reads: CASSLTGGNSPLHF. CDR3 nucleotides: TGTGCCAGCAGTTTAACAGGGGGGAATTCACCCCTCCACTTT.